This T cell receptor beta chain originates from a study of control samples from healthy donors and cancer patients. With 3 bases clipped from V and 0 bases from J, the junction kept 2 bases outside the gene matches. The CDR3 length is 16 residues. Germline CDR1 reads SGHNT; CDR2 reads YYREEE (reference sequence). Assay: immunoSEQ multiplex PCR; the TCRdb copy retains only in-frame clones and omits some. This table holds about 150,000 clones, over 85% found once. The sample taken for sequencing was blood. The chain employs TRBV5-4 and TRBJ2-6; 8 positions agree with TRBD2. The sequence was obtained from a man in his fifties or sixties in good health. CDR3 in DNA: TGTGCCAGCAGCTCGGGGGGGAGCTCTGGGGCCAACGTCCTGACTTTC. Its protein product is CASSSGGSSGANVLTF. Full variable domain (missing parts from reference TRBV5-4 and TRBJ2-6): ETGVTQSPTHLIKTRGQQVTLRCSSQSGHNTVSWYQQALGQGPQFIFQYYREEENGRGNFPPRFSGLQFPNYSSELNVNALELDDSALYLCASSSGGSSGANVLTFGAGSRLTVL.